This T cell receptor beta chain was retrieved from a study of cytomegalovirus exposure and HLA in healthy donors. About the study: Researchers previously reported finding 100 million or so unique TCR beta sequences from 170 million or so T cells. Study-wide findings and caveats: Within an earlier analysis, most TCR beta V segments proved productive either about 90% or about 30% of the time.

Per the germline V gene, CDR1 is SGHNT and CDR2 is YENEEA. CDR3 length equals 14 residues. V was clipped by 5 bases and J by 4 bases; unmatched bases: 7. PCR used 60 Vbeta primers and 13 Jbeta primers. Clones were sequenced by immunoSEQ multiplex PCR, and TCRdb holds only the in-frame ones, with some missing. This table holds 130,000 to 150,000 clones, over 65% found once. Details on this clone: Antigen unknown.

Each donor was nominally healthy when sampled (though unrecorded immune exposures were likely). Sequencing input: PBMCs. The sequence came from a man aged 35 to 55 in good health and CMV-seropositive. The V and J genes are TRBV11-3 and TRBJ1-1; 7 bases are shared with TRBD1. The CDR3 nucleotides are TGTGCCAGCAGCGAGACAGGGTTGGGCACTGAAGCTTTCTTT. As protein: CASSETGLGTEAFF.